The 28 T cell receptor beta chains reported below all come from one sample, sequenced in a study of blood T cell repertoires in COVID-19. The table came from immunoSEQ multiplex PCR; TCRdb's copy has only in-frame clones and leaves some out. The sample contains some 35,000 clones, roughly 84% of which appear only once. The sample was peripheral blood. These receptors were taken from a man between 70 and 80 years old with active COVID-19.

The chain is built from TRBV6-6 and TRBJ1-4, with D unclear. Germline V gene lookup returns CDR1 MNHNY and CDR2 SVGAGI (reference sequence). The CDR3 extends over 13 amino acids. The V end was cut by 6 bases, the J end by 7 bases, with 12 bases between. CDR3: CASRGLLREKLFF. DNA of the CDR3: TGTGCCAGCAGGGGCCTTCTCCGTGAAAAACTGTTTTTT.

The gene calls are TRBV6-2 or TRBV6-3 and TRBJ2-5; perhaps TRBD2 as D (5 bases). The CDR3 sequence is 12 residues long. Trimming stripped 6 bases from V and 5 bases from J, with 10 bases between. Germline V CDR1 and CDR2: MNHEY, SVGEGT. The CDR3 here is CASSSRRETQYF. CDR3 sequence (DNA): TGTGCCAGCAGCTCTAGGAGGGAGACCCAGTACTTC.

V usage is TRBV19 and J usage is TRBJ2-7; 8 nucleotides align to TRBD1. After removal of 5 bases from V and 5 bases from J, the junction contained 5 bases not matched to a gene. Germline assignment: CDR1 LNHDA and CDR2 SQIVND (reference sequence). This CDR3 has 13 amino acids. CDR3: CASSGQGADEQYF. CDR3 coding DNA: TGTGCCAGTAGTGGGCAGGGGGCGGACGAGCAGTACTTC.

The gene calls are TRBV11-3 and TRBJ2-1, with 7 positions matching TRBD2. CDR1 SGHNT and CDR2 YENEEA come from the germline V gene. Trimming cost V 5 bases and J 7 bases; bases outside gene matches: 5. This CDR3 comprises 13 residues. CDR3 nucleotide sequence: TGTGCCAGCAGCGTTAGCGGGCTGAATGAGCAGTTCTTC. Amino acids: CASSVSGLNEQFF.

The V gene is TRBV19, the J gene TRBJ1-1, with D hard to call. Germline assignment: CDR1 LNHDA and CDR2 SQIVND (reference sequence). The CDR3 is 11 amino acids. V was shortened by 6 bases and J by 4 bases, with 6 bases between the two germline ends. This CDR3 reads CASRSTTEAFF. The CDR3 nucleotides are TGTGCCAGTAGGAGCACCACTGAAGCTTTCTTT.

The chain recombines TRBV2 with TRBJ2-5, with TRBD1 identical over 9 bases. CDR1 is SNHLY and CDR2 is FYNNEI in the germline V gene. CDR3 length: 15 amino acids. J lost 9 bases, V lost 6 bases, and 14 bases had no gene match. The CDR3 is CASRPPGQGIPAQYF. For the CDR3, the DNA is TGTGCCAGCAGACCTCCGGGACAGGGAATACCCGCCCAGTACTTC.

The rearrangement uses TRBV6-6 and TRBJ1-1; no reliable D call. The V gene's germline CDR1 is MNHNY and CDR2 SVGAGI (reference sequence). V was cut by 6 bases and J by 11 bases, with 16 bases left in between. The CDR3 is made up of 12 amino acids. The chain's CDR3 is CASSQQQILAFF. DNA for the CDR3: TGTGCCAGCAGCCAACAACAGATTCTGGCTTTCTTT.

The chain uses TRBV25-1 and TRBJ1-2, with 7 bases that match TRBD1. Germline V gives CDR1 MGHDK, CDR2 SYGVNS. V dropped 3 bases and J dropped 3; count of bases not matched to a gene: 13. The CDR3 spans 17 residues. CDR3 protein: CASSEYKQGRGDYGYTF. CDR3 nucleotide sequence: TGTGCCAGCAGTGAGTACAAACAGGGGAGAGGGGACTATGGCTACACCTTC.

V is TRBV15 and J is TRBJ2-1; 10 bases map to TRBD2. Germline CDR1 LNHNV, CDR2 YYDKDF (reference sequence). The J segment lost 5 bases and the V segment lost 3 bases, leaving 4 bases of the junction unmatched. The CDR3 is 15 residues long. In DNA form, the CDR3 reads TGTGCCACCAGCAGTAGCGGGGGGACCCACAATGAGCAGTTCTTC. Translation gives CATSSSGGTHNEQFF.

The rearrangement joins TRBV4-2 to TRBJ2-3; 10 bases are shared with TRBD2. The CDR3 spans 21 residues. In germline, CDR1 is LGHNA, CDR2 YNFKEQ. J gave up 0 bases and V 0 bases, and 15 bases lay outside the gene matches. The CDR3 sequence is CASSQDGRLAGDRTSTDTQYF. DNA for the CDR3: TGTGCCAGCAGCCAAGATGGGCGGCTAGCGGGAGATCGGACTAGCACAGATACGCAGTATTTT.

The J gene is TRBJ2-7, the V gene TRBV7-2; 9 positions agree with TRBD2. Losses at the gene ends were 7 bases for V and 5 bases for J; bases not matched to a gene: 18. Germline assignment: CDR1 SGHTA and CDR2 FQGNSA. The CDR3 covers 17 residues. The CDR3 reads CASNKNPRASGINEQYF. In DNA form, the CDR3 reads TGTGCCAGCAACAAAAACCCCCGGGCTAGCGGGATCAACGAGCAGTACTTC.

The chain joins TRBV20-1 to TRBJ2-3; 9 bases are shared with TRBD1. J lost 3 bases, V lost 6 bases, and 25 bases had no gene match. The CDR3 contains 20 residues. The V gene's germline CDR1 is DFQATT and CDR2 SNEGSKA (reference sequence). In DNA form, the CDR3 reads TGCAGTGCCAGTTCTAGTACAGGGGGCGGGAGCCTTGGATGGACAGATACGCAGTATTTT. Protein sequence: CSASSSTGGGSLGWTDTQYF.

The chain carries TRBV30 and TRBJ1-5; D not resolved. CDR1 and CDR2 from the germline V gene are GTSNPN and SVGIG (reference sequence). CDR3 size: 13 residues. The germline V and J ends were trimmed by 0 bases and 8 bases, with 11 bases remaining between them. The CDR3 region has the DNA TGTGCCTGGAGTGTAAACGGGGATAAGCCCCAGCATTTT. This sequence encodes CAWSVNGDKPQHF.

The chain employs TRBV6-2 or TRBV6-3 and TRBJ1-2; D is unresolved. CDR1 MNHEY and CDR2 SVGEGT come from the germline V gene. Trimming removed 0 bases from V and 7 bases from J, with 15 bases in between. This CDR3 spans 15 amino acids. The CDR3 is CASSYSPELAGGYTF. DNA of the CDR3: TGTGCCAGCAGTTACTCGCCGGAGTTGGCGGGTGGCTACACCTTC.

This clone was seen only once. The J gene is TRBJ2-7, the V gene TRBV13, with a tentative D call TRBD2 (6 bases). The V end was cut by 5 bases, the J end by 0 bases, with 14 bases between. The CDR3 extends over 15 amino acids. Germline V gene data show CDR1 as PRHDT and CDR2 as FYEKMQ (reference sequence). Here the CDR3 reads CASSRLADPSYEQYF. CDR3 nucleotides: TGTGCCAGCAGCAGATTAGCGGATCCCTCCTACGAGCAGTACTTC. Combining the CDR3 with reference TRBV13 and TRBJ2-7 gives the whole variable domain AAGVIQSPRHLIKEKRETATLKCYPIPRHDTVYWYQQGPGQDPQFLISFYEKMQSDKGSIPDRFSAQQFSDYHSELNMSSLELGDSALYFCASSRLADPSYEQYFGPGTRLTVT.

The CDR3 DNA reads as TGTGCCAGCAGTCCTCGGACAGGGGTTCAGCCCCAGCATTTT. Amino acids: CASSPRTGVQPQHF. The chain is built from TRBV28 and TRBJ1-5; 9 bases line up with TRBD1. The CDR3 has 14 amino acids. CDR1 MDHEN and CDR2 SYDVKM come from the germline V gene. Trimming at V came to 5 bases and at J to 6 bases, leaving 5 bases not matched to a gene.

The chain couples TRBV4-1 to TRBJ2-3; 9 nucleotides line up with TRBD2. Germline CDR1 and CDR2: MGHRA and YSYEKL. The length of the CDR3 is 15 residues. The V segment lost 1 base and the J segment 3 bases; nucleotides outside the gene matches: 2. DNA of the CDR3: TGCGCCAGCAGCCAAGGTCTAGCGGGAACAGATACGCAGTATTTT. As protein: CASSQGLAGTDTQYF.

This clone was detected a few times. The rearrangement joins TRBV4-2 to TRBJ1-6, with 8 positions matching TRBD1. The CDR3 runs to 15 residues. CDR1 is LGHNA, CDR2 YNFKEQ, per germline. With V trimmed by 6 bases and J by 10 bases, 11 bases remained unmatched. The DNA for the CDR3 is TGTGCCAGCAGAAAACCGGACAGGGTTGACTCACCCCTCCACTTT. It specifies CASRKPDRVDSPLHF.

V gene TRBV28 combines with J gene TRBJ1-1; maybe TRBD1 (5 bases). The germline gives CDR1 MDHEN, CDR2 SYDVKM. Trimming stripped 5 bases from V and 6 bases from J, with 16 bases between. This CDR3 comprises 14 residues. CDR3 sequence reads: CASSKDTTRAEAFF. The CDR3 DNA reads as TGTGCCAGCAGTAAGGACACAACTCGCGCTGAAGCTTTCTTT.

J is TRBJ2-6 and V is TRBV3-1 (or the pseudogene TRBV3-2); 8 bases match TRBD2. J gave up 3 bases and V 4 bases, and 8 bases lay outside the gene matches. There are 17 residues in the CDR3. Germline CDR1 LGHDT, CDR2 YNNKEL (reference sequence). DNA of the CDR3: TGTGCCAGCAGCCCAATACACAGCGGGAGTGGGGCCAACGTCCTGACTTTC. Its translation: CASSPIHSGSGANVLTF.

The chain joins TRBV2 to TRBJ1-3; 8 positions agree with TRBD1. The germline V gene encodes CDR1 SNHLY and CDR2 FYNNEI. The CDR3 consists of 13 residues. The trim removed 5 bases at V and 7 bases at J, leaving 4 bases unmatched. CDR3 bases: TGTGCCAGCAGTTGGGGACAGGTCAACACCATATATTTT. This translates into CASSWGQVNTIYF.

The rearrangement joins TRBV6-2 or TRBV6-3 to TRBJ2-2; 12 positions agree with TRBD2. The CDR3 has 17 amino acids. Germline CDR1 reads MNHEY; CDR2 reads SVGEGT. V dropped 5 bases and J dropped 4; count of bases not matched to a gene: 8. The CDR3 sequence is CASSDVASGGGTGELFF. Here the CDR3 DNA reads TGTGCCAGCAGTGATGTCGCTAGCGGGGGGGGCACCGGGGAGCTGTTTTTT.

The chain employs TRBV4-1 and TRBJ2-5; 8 positions agree with TRBD1. This CDR3 region has 14 residues. V lost 4 bases, J lost 0 bases, and 1 base stayed unmatched. CDR1 MGHRA and CDR2 YSYEKL come from the germline V gene. As DNA, the CDR3 is TGCGCCAGCAGCCGACAGGGGTACCAAGAGACCCAGTACTTC. Translation: CASSRQGYQETQYF.

The rearrangement uses TRBV7-2 and TRBJ1-2, with 10 bases matching TRBD1. The CDR3 covers 17 residues. J was trimmed by 8 bases and V by 0 bases; bases with no gene match: 12. Looked up from germline, CDR1 is SGHTA and CDR2 is FQGNSA. This CDR3 reads CASSLAWARQGADGYTF. DNA for the CDR3: TGTGCCAGCAGCTTAGCATGGGCCAGACAGGGGGCAGACGGCTACACCTTC.

This clone came up a few times. V and J are TRBV7-9 and TRBJ1-5, with D uncertain. The V gene's germline CDR1 is SEHNR and CDR2 FQNEAQ (reference sequence). Deletions cut 5 bases from V and 0 bases from J, with 17 bases between. This CDR3 spans 17 amino acids. The CDR3 here is CASSPVARPYSNQPQHF. CDR3 nucleotides: TGTGCCAGCAGCCCCGTAGCACGGCCTTATAGCAATCAGCCCCAGCATTTT.

V is TRBV5-4 and J is TRBJ1-4; 8 positions agree with TRBD1. CDR3 length equals 15 residues. Looked up from germline, CDR1 is SGHNT and CDR2 is YYREEE (reference sequence). V was pared by 3 bases and J by 3 bases, with 4 bases of the junction left unmatched. The CDR3 nucleotides are TGTGCCAGCAGCTCCGACAGGGGAGCTAATGAAAAACTGTTTTTT. Protein sequence: CASSSDRGANEKLFF.

The chain recombines TRBV7-3 with TRBJ2-1; TRBD2 aligns across 8 bases. The CDR3 spans 15 residues. Germline V gives CDR1 SGHTA, CDR2 FQGTGA. V was pared by 8 bases and J by 5 bases, with 11 bases of the junction left unmatched. In DNA, the CDR3 is TGTGCCAGCCGGGCGGGAGGAAACCCGAACAATGAGCAGTTCTTC. This gives the protein CASRAGGNPNNEQFF.

V gene TRBV28 combines with J gene TRBJ2-7, with a possible D match to TRBD1 (6 bases). Trimming removed 6 bases at V and 3 bases at J, with 18 bases between. CDR1 MDHEN and CDR2 SYDVKM come from the germline V gene. The CDR3 has 15 amino acids. CDR3 sequence (DNA): TGTGCCAGCAGGTTACCGTCAGGGGTAGGCTACGAGCAGTACTTC. Translating gives CASRLPSGVGYEQYF.